The 5 T cell receptor beta chains in this list originate from one sample, sequenced in a study of metastatic and nonmetastatic thyroid tumors. There were no patients who had received any treatment before thyroid surgery. TCRdb redid the clone calls on the PCR reads using MiXCR. This table has thousands of clones, under 20% appearing once. Sequenced sample: adjacent normal tissue. These receptors all come from a male donor with papillary thyroid cancer or a benign thyroid nodule (not recorded which). Some clones in this sample may be carry-over from other donors' samples.

Many counts were recorded for this clone. This chain links TRBV12-3 or TRBV12-4 with TRBJ1-5; 8 bases are a match to TRBD1. The CDR3 contains 15 residues. V trimming: 5 bases; J trimming: 4 bases; junction bases outside the gene matches: 7. The DNA of the CDR3 is TGTGCCAGCAGTCCAGGACAGGGAATTAATCAGCCCCAGCATTTT. Protein product: CASSPGQGINQPQHF.

This clone was seen a handful of times. Here the CDR3 DNA reads TGTGCCAGTTCGGGCGTCTATTTTGGCTACACCTTC. Translation: CASSGVYFGYTF. V is TRBV19 and J is TRBJ1-2; no definite D call. The CDR3 is 12 amino acids. Germline V lookup: CDR1 LNHDA, CDR2 SQIVND (reference sequence). V gave up 8 bases and J gave up 7 bases, with 14 bases separating them. The full variable domain, completed using reference TRBV19 and TRBJ1-2, is DGGITQSPKYLFRKEGQNVTLSCEQNLNHDAMYWYRQDPGQGLRLIYYSQIVNDFQKGDIAEGYSVSREKKESFPLTVTSAQKNPTAFYLCASSGVYFGYTFGSGTRLTVV.

Relative to its sample, this clone is medium-sized. The chain employs TRBV27 and TRBJ1-5; D is perhaps TRBD1 (6 bases). The V and J ends lost 4 bases and 6 bases respectively, with 13 bases between them. From germline, CDR1 is MNHEY and CDR2 SMNVEV (reference sequence). This CDR3 has 14 residues. CDR3 DNA sequence: TGTGCCAGCAGTTCCACAGGGTTCACTCAGCCCCAGCATTTT. Its translation is CASSSTGFTQPQHF.

This clone was picked up a small number of times. A much larger clone differs by one base, so this may be a read error. The same CDR3 can be traced to other DNA sequences in this sample. The chain carries TRBV4-1 and TRBJ2-2; a possible D gene is TRBD2 (6 bases). This CDR3 region has 13 residues. Germline CDR1 MGHRA, CDR2 YSYEKL. The CDR3 reads CASSPGGPGELFF. The CDR3, as DNA: TGCGCCAGCAGCCCCGGAGGGCCTGGGGAGCTTTTTTTT.

This clone has more than one count but fewer than ten. The junction departs from the called germline gene at one end, perhaps through a read error. This sample also contains other DNA sequences that code for the same CDR3. J is TRBJ2-7 and V is TRBV12-3 or TRBV12-4; D ambiguous. The CDR3 is 15 amino acids. The CDR3 sequence is CASSFGGLGVYEQYF. CDR3 sequence (DNA): TGTGCTAGCAGTTTTGGCGGTTTAGGAGTTTACGAGCAGTACTTC.